Each of the 22 T cell receptor beta chains below was sequenced from the same sample in a study of T cell responses to AZD1222 COVID-19 vaccine. The table came from immunoSEQ multiplex PCR; TCRdb's copy has only in-frame clones and leaves some out. The sample records roughly 130,000 clones, about 90% being singletons. The sample was peripheral blood, taken on day 0 of AZD1222 vaccination. These TCRs come from an adult in good health.

This sequence joins TRBV24-1 and TRBJ2-1; the match to TRBD1 covers 9 bases. V was clipped by 4 bases and J by 7 bases; unmatched bases: 7. CDR3 length equals 15 residues. Per the germline V gene, CDR1 is KGHDR and CDR2 is SFDVKD. The CDR3 reads CATSEAGTGYNEQFF. CDR3 nucleotide sequence: TGTGCCACCAGTGAAGCCGGGACAGGGTATAATGAGCAGTTCTTC.

CDR3 residues: CASSRTGVTEAFF. The DNA of the CDR3 is TGTGCCAGCAGTCGGACAGGGGTCACTGAAGCTTTCTTT. The chain combines TRBV5-8 with TRBJ1-1, with 9 positions matching TRBD1. The CDR3 consists of 13 residues. Germline trimming cut 5 bases from V and 4 bases from J; bases unmatched to any gene: 3. CDR1 SGHTS and CDR2 YDEGEE come from the germline V gene. The whole variable domain, filled in from reference TRBV5-8 and TRBJ1-1, reads EAGVTQSPTHLIKTRGQQATLRCSPISGHTSVYWYQQALGLGLQFLLWYDEGEERNRGNFPPRFSGRQFPNYSSELNVNALELEDSALYLCASSRTGVTEAFFGQGTRLTVV.

This chain uses TRBV18 with TRBJ1-6, with a weak D call TRBD1 (6 bases). Germline loops: CDR1 KGHSH, CDR2 LQKENI. The CDR3 spans 15 residues. V was pared by 4 bases and J by 8 bases, with 15 bases between. The CDR3 region has the DNA TGTGCCAGCTCACTAGGGGGGGGTTCAGATTCACCCCTCCACTTT. This sequence encodes CASSLGGGSDSPLHF.

The chain joins TRBV5-6 to TRBJ1-1, with 7 bases identical to TRBD1. The CDR3 sequence is 15 residues long. V was clipped by 8 bases and J by 0 bases; unmatched bases: 10. In germline, CDR1 is SGHDT, CDR2 YYEEEE. The chain's CDR3 is CASTYYRGVNTEAFF. DNA of the CDR3: TGTGCCAGTACCTATTACAGGGGCGTGAACACTGAAGCTTTCTTT.

The chain uses TRBV6-5 and TRBJ2-4, with D possibly TRBD1 on 6 matching bases. The CDR3 consists of 15 residues. Germline CDR1 MNHEY, CDR2 SVGAGI. The germline V and J ends were trimmed by 8 bases and 1 base, with 15 bases remaining between them. The CDR3 loop is CASRGGEWAKNIQYF. DNA for the CDR3: TGTGCCAGCCGAGGGGGTGAGTGGGCCAAAAACATTCAGTACTTC.

V and J are TRBV6-1 and TRBJ1-5, with a tentative D call TRBD1 (6 bases). The V gene lost 3 bases and the J gene lost 2 bases, with 8 bases spanning the gap. The CDR3 consists of 14 residues. Germline lookup yields CDR1 MNHNS and CDR2 SASEGT. The CDR3 is CASSDRTGNQPQHF. The CDR3 bases are TGTGCCAGCAGTGACCGGACAGGCAATCAGCCCCAGCATTTT.

This chain links TRBV18 with TRBJ2-1; 8 bases map to TRBD2. Germline values: CDR1 KGHSH, CDR2 LQKENI. This CDR3 spans 12 amino acids. V dropped 0 bases and J dropped 15; count of bases not matched to a gene: 4. CDR3 amino acids: CASSPPGLDPFF. The CDR3, as DNA: TGTGCCAGCTCACCACCGGGACTAGATCCGTTCTTC.

V and J are TRBV10-3 and TRBJ2-7; 8 bases line up with TRBD2. There are 16 residues in the CDR3. Germline V CDR1 and CDR2: ENHRY, SYGVKD. The V segment lost 0 bases and the J segment 5 bases; nucleotides outside the gene matches: 9. The CDR3 bases are TGTGCCATCAGTGAGTCGAAGTTAGCGGGATCAAACGAGCAGTACTTC. It codes for CAISESKLAGSNEQYF.

The chain has TRBV5-4 and TRBJ2-5, with TRBD2 as a possible D gene (5 bases). The V gene's germline CDR1 is SGHNT and CDR2 YYREEE (reference sequence). V dropped 0 bases and J dropped 3 bases, with 15 bases sitting between them. This CDR3 contains 16 residues. The chain's CDR3 is CASSLEPPGSEETQYF. The CDR3 coding sequence is TGTGCCAGCAGCTTGGAGCCCCCGGGGTCCGAAGAGACCCAGTACTTC.

The chain carries TRBV9 and TRBJ2-2, with D hard to call. Germline V gives CDR1 SGDLS, CDR2 YYNGEE. Trimming cost V 1 base and J 7 bases, with 8 bases left between them. This CDR3 has 13 residues. The CDR3 loop is CASSVWAVGELFF. CDR3 DNA: TGTGCCAGCAGCGTATGGGCTGTCGGGGAGCTGTTTTTT.

The CDR3 sequence: CASSLGIAGAITDTQYF. The CDR3 nucleotides are TGTGCCAGCAGCTTAGGAATAGCGGGGGCGATCACAGATACGCAGTATTTT. The chain has TRBV11-2 and TRBJ2-3, with 9 bases that match TRBD2. The ends lost 1 base at V and 2 bases at J; junction bases unmatched: 7. CDR3 size: 17 residues. Per the germline V gene, CDR1 is SGHAT and CDR2 is FQNNGV. Using reference TRBV11-2 and TRBJ2-3 for the parts outside the CDR3, the full variable domain is EAGVAQSPRYKIIEKRQSVAFWCNPISGHATLYWYQQILGQGPKLLIQFQNNGVVDDSQLPKDRFSAERLKGVDSTLKIQPAKLEDSAVYLCASSLGIAGAITDTQYFGPGTRLTVL.

CDR3 nucleotides: TGTGCCAGCAGTTACGCCCGTGAGCAGTTCTTC. Translation: CASSYAREQFF. The chain has TRBV6-5 and TRBJ2-1; no definite D call. CDR1 and CDR2 from the germline V gene are MNHEY and SVGAGI. The CDR3 has 11 amino acids. V was clipped by 2 bases and J by 9 bases, with 5 bases between them.

This rearrangement joins TRBV6-2 or TRBV6-3 to TRBJ2-1; TRBD1 agrees at 8 bases. With 2 bases clipped from V and 4 bases from J, the junction kept 1 base outside the gene matches. From germline, CDR1 is MNHEY and CDR2 SVGEGT. The CDR3 consists of 14 residues. The CDR3: CASSYGTGYNEQFF. CDR3 in DNA: TGTGCCAGCAGTTACGGGACAGGATACAATGAGCAGTTCTTC.

The chain combines TRBV9 with TRBJ1-5; weak D call: TRBD1 (5 bases). The germline V gene encodes CDR1 SGDLS and CDR2 YYNGEE. CDR3 length: 16 amino acids. V gave up 2 bases and J gave up 0 bases, with 12 bases separating them. This CDR3 is CASSVGDPGSNQPQHF. CDR3 in DNA: TGTGCCAGCAGCGTTGGGGACCCCGGTAGCAATCAGCCCCAGCATTTT.

The CDR3 reads CASSDVDTIYF. Here the CDR3 DNA reads TGTGCCAGCAGTGATGTTGACACCATATATTTT. The J gene is TRBJ1-3, the V gene TRBV2; D is ambiguous. The CDR3 is made up of 11 amino acids. The germline CDR1 and CDR2 sequences are SNHLY and FYNNEI. Trimming pared 3 bases from V and 8 bases from J, leaving 5 bases between.

The chain links TRBV7-9 to TRBJ2-2; D unclear. CDR1 is SEHNR, CDR2 FQNEAQ, per germline (reference sequence). This CDR3 is 13 amino acids long. Trimming cost V 5 bases and J 5 bases, with 9 bases left between them. CDR3 bases: TGTGCCAGCAGCAACCTACTGACCGGGGAGCTGTTTTTT. Amino acids: CASSNLLTGELFF. The variable domain in full, completed from reference TRBV7-9 and TRBJ2-2, reads DTGVSQNPRHKITKRGQNVTFRCDPISEHNRLYWYRQTLGQGPEFLTYFQNEAQLEKSRLLSDRFSAERPKGSFSTLEIQRTEQGDSAMYLCASSNLLTGELFFGEGSRLTVL.

This clone appeared a single time. This chain uses TRBV10-3 with TRBJ2-5, with 9 bases aligning to TRBD2. J lost 5 bases, V lost 3 bases, and 4 bases had no gene match. This CDR3 contains 14 residues. Germline V gene sequence: CDR1 ENHRY, CDR2 SYGVKD. The CDR3 loop reads CAISDLAGEETQYF. In DNA, the CDR3 is TGTGCCATCAGTGATTTAGCGGGGGAGGAGACCCAGTACTTC.

The rearrangement uses TRBV27 and TRBJ1-2; D might be TRBD1 (6 bases). Per the germline V gene, CDR1 is MNHEY and CDR2 is SMNVEV (reference sequence). This CDR3 contains 15 residues. Deletions cut 3 bases from V and 0 bases from J, with 11 bases between. CDR3 loop: CASSFQQGSNYGYTF. CDR3 nucleotides: TGTGCCAGCAGTTTCCAACAGGGATCTAACTATGGCTACACCTTC.

A few counts support this clone. J is TRBJ1-6 and V is TRBV5-1; D call uncertain. This CDR3 spans 14 amino acids. Trimming cost V 0 bases and J 4 bases, with 5 bases left between them. The germline V gene has CDR1 SGHRS and CDR2 YFSETQ. The chain's CDR3 is CASSLDLYNSPLHF. In nucleotides, the CDR3 is TGCGCCAGCAGCTTGGATCTATATAATTCACCCCTCCACTTT.

The chain links TRBV7-8 to TRBJ2-5, with 12 bases identical to TRBD2. The ends lost 2 bases at V and 8 bases at J; junction bases unmatched: 9. The CDR3 is 16 residues long. Germline V gives CDR1 SGHVS, CDR2 FQNEAQ. The CDR3 sequence: CASSLNGASGGATQYF. Written as DNA, the CDR3 is TGTGCCAGCAGCTTAAATGGGGCTAGCGGGGGGGCCACCCAGTACTTC.

The chain carries TRBV5-1 and TRBJ2-2; D may match TRBD1 or TRBD2 (6 bases each). The CDR3 is 17 residues long. Germline V lookup: CDR1 SGHRS, CDR2 YFSETQ. V was pared by 1 base and J by 3 bases, with 16 bases between. The CDR3 nucleotides read TGCGCCAGCAGCTTGTTTTCGGCCGGGGGCGACACCGGGGAGCTGTTTTTT. It yields the protein CASSLFSAGGDTGELFF.

This clone was counted between two and nine times. The V and J genes are TRBV18 and TRBJ1-2, with D possibly being TRBD1 (5 bases). The CDR3 totals 15 residues. Germline V gene data show CDR1 as KGHSH and CDR2 as LQKENI. Trimming removed 1 base at V and 0 bases at J, with 9 bases between. CDR3 in DNA: TGTGCCAGCTCACCACTGGACACCCCTAACTATGGCTACACCTTC. It encodes CASSPLDTPNYGYTF.